Described below is a single T cell receptor (beta chain) sequence and its context. This clone was seen once. No cognate antigen has been identified for it. Base qualities were left out, and no much larger clone turns up one base away. This specimen comes from a study of cytomegalovirus exposure and HLA in healthy donors (dated by TCRdb to 2017 to 2019). Study-level background: An earlier analysis of roughly 630 of the donors reported about 250 Gb of sequence data and 100 million to 130 million unique TCR beta sequences from some 180 million T cells. To study patterns of TCR occurrence, a later analysis re-analyzed previously published TCR beta repertoires from several hundred donors and added high-resolution HLA genotyping. Among about 370 genotyped donors of the cohort, an average of approximately 200,000 unique TCR beta nucleotide sequences was sequenced per donor, of which 15% to 20% were non-productive. Four to six DR-DQ haplotypes were handled as single units for association and clustering, since linkage in the cohort was strong. The study combined high-throughput TCR immunosequencing, statistical association of individual TCRs with disease status, and machine learning to predict cytomegalovirus infection status. An earlier analysis of around 540 of the donors applied high-throughput TCR beta sequencing to assess whether each TCR beta V gene segment acted as functional or pseudogenic. Of the 398 genotyped donors, over 80% were placed in the genetic ancestry cluster associated with self-reported Caucasian donors. Along with the approximately 650-subject first cohort, a separate validation cohort of over a hundred different subjects was used. Every discovery cohort repertoire had been produced on one sequencing platform. Genome-wide SNP genotypes for about 55% of the roughly 670 donors were used in a later genetic analysis, which treated that subset as a discovery cohort. The number of typed donors differed by locus: about 629-630 for A, B, C, DRB1 and DQB1; approximately 520 for DQA1; some 610 for DPA1; and 400 to 480 for DPB1. Alongside the repertoire data, information on donor age, sex, ethnicity and CMV serostatus was compiled. The T cell repertoires of some 700 subjects were profiled by immunosequencing and related to cytomegalovirus serostatus. The study was designed to test whether signatures of past pathogen exposure could be identified by cataloging public T cell receptors. About 310 gigabases of sequencing data and approximately 80 million unique TCR sequences were included in an early release covering 550 to 650 HLA-typed donors. In the later analysis, no new phenotypic data were used to find candidate immune exposures; instead, reliance was placed on TCR beta sequences and their occurrence across donors. Class I and class II HLA loci were covered by the typing at four-digit resolution.

The cohort comprised 710 or so healthy bone marrow donors. At the time of sampling, all cohort members were nominally healthy, though unrecorded immune exposures were likely present. The donor tested CMV seropositive, placing the donor among the 250 to 350 seropositive members of the cohort. Every donor gave a peripheral blood sample, and the peripheral blood mononuclear cells from that sample were used for TCR beta sequencing. Genomic DNA was extracted from the blood cell samples with the Qiagen DNeasy Blood Extraction Kit. The CDR3 covers 16 residues, taking in both the cysteine and the phenylalanine. Just the 48-base CDR3 DNA is kept, in frame starting at base 1. Compared with germline, V lacks 5 bases and J lacks 0 bases; bases without a gene match: 6. Reading the germline V gene gives CDR1 SNHLY and CDR2 FYNNEI. The library was made by the immunoSEQ multiplex PCR assay. A mixture of 60 forward primers for TCR Vbeta segments and 13 reverse primers for TCR Jbeta segments was used in the multiplex PCR. A multiplex PCR assay on genomic DNA amplified the CDR3 region of rearranged TCR beta genes. The amplified TCR beta libraries were sequenced on the Illumina HiSeq System as 87-base-pair reads. Per the original workflow: In a later analysis, 70 million to 95 million unique TCR beta chains were counted across the 500 to 850 repertoires, and around 10 million of these chains were shared by at least two donors. To remove PCR and sequencing errors, raw reads were error-corrected and collapsed into unique sequences using a nearest-neighbor algorithm that merged closely related sequences. V, D and J gene segments were assigned by aligning CDR3 sequences to IMGT reference sequences. For a sequence to be retained, a match of at least six nucleotides to both a V gene segment and a J gene segment was required. Rearrangements were called productive when the CDR3 lacked stop codons and stayed in frame with V and J; all others were non-productive. CDR3 was defined by IMGT convention, running from the second conserved V-encoded cysteine to the conserved J-encoded phenylalanine. The earlier analysis of approximately 500 of the donors excluded sequences that lacked an unambiguous match to a single V gene segment. An earlier analysis of fewer than 650 of the donors classified V segments as functional when productive rearrangements were above 56.7% and as segregating when the standard deviation between donors was above 5%. A statistical classification framework was developed to diagnose cytomegalovirus status using the catalog of TCR beta chain sequences. V and J gene assignment, in a later analysis, came from comparing TCR nucleotide sequences with IMGT/GENE-DB human TR gene sequences. A later analysis assigned CDR3 sequences and most-parsimonious VDJ recombination scenarios with the TCRdist pipeline. In a later analysis, every TCR beta chain was defined by the combination of its CDR3 amino acid sequence and its V-gene family, and reads without a unique V-gene family were dropped. A later analysis removed 500 to 600 highly shared, low-generation-probability nucleotide sequences to deal with suspected cross-contamination and a sequencing artifact. In a later analysis, a clonal expansion index for each public chain was calculated from normalized within-repertoire ranks of inferred template counts. A later analysis computed generation probabilities with a VDJ recombination model fitted to out-of-frame rearrangements, and checked the results against IGoR. Hypergeometric tests were used in a later analysis to score TCR-TCR, TCR-HLA and TCR-CMV co-occurrence, with a repertoire-size bias correction applied to the TCR pairs. In a later analysis, false discovery rates were estimated by permuting HLA or CMV assignments 20 times. In a later analysis, co-occurring TCRs were grouped with DBSCAN, and TCRdist sequence similarity was added when clustering was performed within HLA-allele-positive subsets. Repertoires with fewer than 30,000 or more than 120,000 public chains were left out of co-occurrence clustering, as were roughly five repertoires with anomalous nucleotide sharing. TCRdb took over this immuneACCESS table, retaining in-frame rearrangements with V and J assigned. Such tables are incomplete; in checked studies, under half of the missing clones stem from an unresolved V gene, and the remainder is unexplained. V and J calls and clone size follow that table, whereas D and trimming were derived from the DNA. The table for this sample lists approximately 220,000 clones; roughly 82% of them were counted only once. Around 6% of the sample lies in the top ten.

Broader findings and caveats from the paper: HLA typing was unavailable for some donors at each locus, so association tests used only the typed subset. The presence/absence analyses assumed that sequencing depth was roughly uniform across donors, and that assumption may not be true. A further reported finding was that TCR beta sequences accurately predicted the HLA-A and HLA-B alleles for most subjects in the first cohort. Across donors, most TCR sequences were observed very rarely, whereas some public TCRs were present in many individuals. In a later analysis, some 17,000 TCR beta sequences were associated with specific HLA alleles at a false discovery rate of 0.05. A later genetic analysis associated a missense DCLRE1C variant with V-gene and J-gene trimming of TCR beta chains, and an independent cohort replicated the association. The study listed around 160 TCR beta chains as associated with cytomegalovirus. A few of the identified cytomegalovirus-associated TCR beta chains were confirmed in vitro to be specific for cytomegalovirus antigens. An earlier analysis of 587 of the donors showed that most TCR beta V segments appeared in productive rearrangements either about 90% or about 30% of the time, which broadly matched IMGT annotations. Compared with equally common non-associated chains, HLA-associated TCR beta chains in a later analysis were more clonally expanded and had lower generation probabilities. Cytomegalovirus status was reported to be diagnosed by the classifier with high specificity and sensitivity in both the original and validation cohorts. The sequencing pipeline was judged likely to have produced a cluster of highly shared sequence variants as a technical artifact. Only TCR beta chains were sequenced in this cohort, and the absence of alpha or paired-chain data limited detectable features. Some 16 rarely observed V segments, including chromosome 9 orphons, were excluded from the earlier analysis of a few hundred of the donors because counts were too low. It was suggested by the authors that the approach could potentially be generalized to other disease states and immunological phenotypes. A later analysis found that most CMV-associated TCR beta chains appeared HLA-restricted, with HLA associations seemingly driven largely by CMV exposure. A later analysis found that TCR association rates varied across HLA loci, with DRB1 alleles showing the most associated TCRs and HLA-C alleles the fewest. Compared with the approximately 600-donor mean, donors in an Asian-associated ancestry cluster had fewer N-insertions in productive TCRs, according to a later genetic analysis. In a later analysis, several top co-occurrence clusters were reported to appear linked to parvovirus B19, influenza, CMV and Epstein-Barr virus. The 87-base-pair reads could not distinguish some IMGT-functional V segments, including TRBV6-2 and TRBV6-3, so those segments were excluded. The only immune exposure information available for the cohort was CMV serostatus. When HLA alleles, especially DR and DQ, strongly co-occurred, TCR associations were difficult to assign to individual alleles. Correlated functional status among segregating V segments might reflect linkage disequilibrium, but an unknown experimental factor could not be ruled out.

This TCR was sampled from a man between 40 and 49 years old in good health and CMV-seropositive. The specimen sequenced was PBMCs. The chain was built from TRBV2 and TRBJ1-3; 8 junctional bases match TRBD1. The CDR3 protein sequence reads: CASSKGQAASGNTIYF. The DNA sequence is as follows: TGTGCCAGCAGTAAGGGACAGGCGGCCTCTGGAAACACCATATATTTT.